The clone carrying this TCR beta chain has ten or more counts. Both iRepertoire HTBI primers and Arm-PCR of CDR3 regions were used to build the TCR beta libraries. TCRdb fed the multiplex PCR reads into MiXCR, producing one record per CDR3 protein. The table includes over 450,000 distinct CDR3 sequences, about 22% detected once. Time point reported: persistent/refractory GD, antithyroid drugs over 5 years with positive TRAb. With RNA extracted from PBMCs as input, the TCR library was made. The data originate from a study of regulatory T cells in long-lasting Graves disease. The CDR3 is 17 residues long. The germline V gene encodes CDR1 SGHAT and CDR2 FQNNGV. The trim removed 5 bases at V and 4 bases at J, leaving 13 bases unmatched.

Sequenced here: peripheral blood mononuclear cells (PBMCs), sampled when the disease was refractory, from a patient treated with antithyroid drugs. The sequence was collected from a female donor with Graves disease. The V call is TRBV11-2, the J call TRBJ2-7; 11 bases align to TRBD2. CDR3: CASSHLVWASGRYEQYF. The DNA of the CDR3 is TGTGCCAGCAGCCATTTAGTTTGGGCTAGCGGGAGGTACGAGCAGTACTTC.